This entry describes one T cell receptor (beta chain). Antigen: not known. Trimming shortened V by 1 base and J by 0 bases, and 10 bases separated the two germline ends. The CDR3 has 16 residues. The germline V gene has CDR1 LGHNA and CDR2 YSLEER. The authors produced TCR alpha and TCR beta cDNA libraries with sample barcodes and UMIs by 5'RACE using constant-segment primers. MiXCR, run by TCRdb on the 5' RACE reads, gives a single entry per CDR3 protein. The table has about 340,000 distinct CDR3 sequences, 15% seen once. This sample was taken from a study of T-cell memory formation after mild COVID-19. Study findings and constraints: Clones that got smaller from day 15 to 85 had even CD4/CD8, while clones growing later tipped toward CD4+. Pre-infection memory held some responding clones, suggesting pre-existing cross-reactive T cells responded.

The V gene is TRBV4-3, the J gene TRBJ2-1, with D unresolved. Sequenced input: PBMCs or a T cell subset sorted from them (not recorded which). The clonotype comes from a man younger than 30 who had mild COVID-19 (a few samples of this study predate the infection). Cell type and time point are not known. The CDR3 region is CASSQVLHSSYNEQFF. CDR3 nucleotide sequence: TGCGCCAGCAGCCAAGTCCTGCATAGCTCCTACAATGAGCAGTTCTTC.